This is a list of T cell receptor beta chains from one sample in a study of blood T cell repertoires in COVID-19. Using immunoSEQ multiplex PCR, the repertoire was profiled, and TCRdb retains in-frame clones only, with some absent. The sample yields 250,000 to 350,000 clones, about 89% seen once. Sequencing was performed on peripheral blood. The receptors come from a man between 25 and 39 years old with acute or convalescent COVID-19. The CDR3 runs from the conserved cysteine through the conserved F or W. D genes are given only for firm matches. A row's size may be missing; if present it is once, few, many or a size class.

V gene	J gene	clone size	D gene	CDR3 protein	CDR3 DNA
TRBV29-1	TRBJ1-1	few	TRBD1	CSVEGRGQGGTEAFF	TGCAGCGTTGAAGGTCGAGGACAGGGGGGCACTGAAGCTTTCTTT
TRBV19	TRBJ1-5	few	-	CASSIQGEGQPQHF	TGTGCCAGTAGTATCCAGGGTGAAGGGCAGCCCCAGCATTTT
TRBV20-1	TRBJ2-1	few	-	CSASLEAGRNEQFF	TGCAGTGCTAGTCTGGAGGCGGGGAGGAATGAGCAGTTCTTC
TRBV7-9	TRBJ2-7	few	-	CASSLDASRTYEQYF	TGTGCCAGCAGCTTAGATGCCTCCCGGACTTACGAGCAGTACTTC
TRBV6-1	TRBJ1-1	-	-	CASSEYGGTEAFF	TGTGCCAGCAGTGAATATGGGGGGACTGAAGCTTTCTTT
TRBV27	TRBJ2-7	-	TRBD1	CASSLRQGGYEQYF	TGTGCCAGCAGTCTCAGACAGGGGGGCTACGAGCAGTACTTC
TRBV6-6	TRBJ1-6	-	-	CASSYYGVNSPLHF	TGTGCCAGCAGTTACTACGGGGTAAATTCACCCCTCCACTTT
TRBV4-1	TRBJ2-1	-	TRBD1	CASSLGPGQGEFF	TGCGCCAGCAGCCTAGGACCGGGACAGGGAGAATTCTTC
TRBV28	TRBJ1-5	-	-	CASRLDYRVGNQPQHF	TGTGCCAGTCGGTTGGATTACAGGGTAGGCAATCAGCCCCAGCATTTT
TRBV5-1	TRBJ1-2	once	-	CASSSGTFQQGSVYTF	TGCGCCAGCAGCTCGGGGACGTTCCAACAGGGTTCTGTCTACACCTTC